These T cell receptor beta chains were read from a single sample in a study of T cell responses to AZD1222 COVID-19 vaccine. Generated by immunoSEQ multiplex PCR, the TCRdb table keeps only in-frame clones and is missing some. The table has around 100,000 clones, about 85% seen once. The source material was peripheral blood, sampled on day 0 of AZD1222 vaccination. Receptors originate from an adult in good health. CDR3s include the opening cysteine and the closing phenylalanine or tryptophan. A D gene is named only where the DNA matches it firmly. Size is stated for part of the rows, as once, few or many counts, or as a class when the clone is expanded.

>TRBJ2-5|.|TRBV7-9|.
CASSSTADPETQYF
TGTGCCAGCAGTTCAACCGCGGACCCAGAGACCCAGTACTTC
>TRBJ2-4|.|TRBV7-9|.
CASSLGESINSF
TGTGCCAGCAGCTTGGGTGAAAGCATCAATAGCTTC
>TRBJ1-5|TRBD1|TRBV18|.
CASSPPGQVGNQPQHF
TGTGCCAGCTCACCACCGGGACAGGTGGGCAATCAGCCCCAGCATTTT
>TRBJ1-6|TRBD1|TRBV27|.
CASSLWQGADSPLHF
TGTGCCAGCAGTTTATGGCAGGGGGCAGATTCACCCCTCCACTTT
>TRBJ1-2|.|TRBV20-1|.
CSASEMGWGGGYTF
TGCAGTGCTAGTGAGATGGGATGGGGGGGTGGCTACACCTTC
>TRBJ2-1|.|TRBV4-3|.
CASSQDGWGVEQFF
TGCGCCAGCAGCCAAGATGGCTGGGGGGTTGAGCAGTTCTTC
>TRBJ2-2|TRBD1|TRBV28|.
CASSLRGQALTGELFF
TGTGCCAGCAGTTTAAGGGGACAGGCACTCACCGGGGAGCTGTTTTTT
>TRBJ1-4|TRBD1|TRBV9|.
CASSPWTGPLQDEKLFF
TGTGCCAGCAGCCCATGGACAGGACCCCTTCAGGATGAAAAACTGTTTTTT
>TRBJ2-1|.|TRBV18|once
CASSPDQNPGGEQFF
TGTGCCAGCTCACCCGACCAGAATCCCGGGGGTGAGCAGTTCTTC
>TRBJ2-7|.|TRBV4-1|.
CASSHRTASYEQYF
TGCGCCAGCAGCCATAGGACAGCCTCCTACGAGCAGTACTTC
>TRBJ2-7|TRBD2|TRBV6-5|once
CASRSPGGSYEQYF
TGTGCCAGCCGCTCGCCCGGGGGGTCCTACGAGCAGTACTTC
>TRBJ2-1|.|TRBV20-1|.
CSARRNEQFF
TGCAGTGCCCGTCGGAATGAGCAGTTCTTC
>TRBJ1-1|.|TRBV5-4|once
CASSPDGGRGTEAFF
TGTGCCAGCAGCCCGGACGGGGGGCGCGGGACTGAAGCTTTCTTT
>TRBJ1-4|.|TRBV4-3|few
CASSQDSRDEKLFF
TGCGCCAGCAGCCAAGATTCCAGGGATGAAAAACTGTTTTTT
>TRBJ2-7|.|TRBV27|.
CASTLGPSYEQYF
TGTGCCAGCACCCTAGGGCCTTCCTACGAGCAGTACTTC
>TRBJ2-2|TRBD1|TRBV7-9|.
CASRHRTGRTGELFF
TGTGCCAGCAGACACAGGACAGGGCGCACCGGGGAGCTGTTTTTT
>TRBJ2-3|TRBD2|TRBV4-2|.
CASSQLGSSGGADTQYF
TGTGCCAGCAGCCAACTTGGATCTAGCGGGGGTGCGGATACGCAGTATTTT
>TRBJ1-5|TRBD1|TRBV24-1|once
CATSSGQGVQVNNQPQHF
TGTGCCACCAGTTCGGGACAGGGGGTCCAGGTTAACAATCAGCCCCAGCATTTT
>TRBJ2-7|.|TRBV2|.
CASSQTGGAYEQYF
TGTGCCAGCAGTCAAACAGGGGGGGCCTACGAGCAGTACTTC
>TRBJ2-1|TRBD2|TRBV9|.
CASSASQTSREQFF
TGTGCCAGCAGCGCCTCCCAGACTAGCAGGGAGCAGTTCTTC
>TRBJ2-5|TRBD1|TRBV19|.
CASSIEGTGVWETQYF
TGTGCCAGTAGTATAGAAGGGACAGGGGTATGGGAGACCCAGTACTTC
>TRBJ1-5|TRBD1|TRBV18|.
CASSPGQGNNQPQHF
TGTGCCAGCTCACCCGGACAGGGGAACAATCAGCCCCAGCATTTT
>TRBJ2-2|.|TRBV27|.
CASSFAANTGELFF
TGTGCCAGCAGTTTCGCCGCGAACACCGGGGAGCTGTTTTTT
>TRBJ2-5|.|TRBV7-9|.
CASRLGETQYF
TGTGCCAGCAGGTTGGGAGAGACCCAGTACTTC
>TRBJ2-3|.|TRBV3-1/TRBV3-2|.
CASSRGLAGTTDTQYF
TGTGCCAGCAGCCGCGGTTTGGCCGGAACAACAGATACGCAGTATTTT
>TRBJ2-7|.|TRBV30|.
CASGTPYEQYF
TGTGCCTCCGGGACACCCTACGAGCAGTACTTC
>TRBJ2-1|.|TRBV5-1|.
CASSLGQAEQFF
TGCGCCAGCAGCTTGGGTCAGGCGGAGCAGTTCTTC
>TRBJ2-5|.|TRBV5-8|.
CASSLAGTQETQYF
TGTGCCAGCAGCTTGGCCGGGACCCAAGAGACCCAGTACTTC
>TRBJ1-3|.|TRBV10-3|.
CAISDPHGIGNTIYF
TGTGCCATCAGTGATCCGCACGGAATTGGAAACACCATATATTTT
>TRBJ2-7|TRBD1|TRBV10-3|.
CAIRDPTGIKSYEQYF
TGTGCCATCAGGGATCCGACAGGGATCAAATCCTACGAGCAGTACTTC
>TRBJ1-5|TRBD1|TRBV7-9|.
CASSPPSGQDNQPQHF
TGTGCCAGCAGCCCCCCATCGGGACAGGACAATCAGCCCCAGCATTTT
>TRBJ2-7|TRBD1|TRBV27|.
CASTAGRGTGTRSYEQYF
TGTGCCAGCACAGCTGGTAGAGGGACAGGGACCCGCTCCTACGAGCAGTACTTC
>TRBJ2-7|TRBD1|TRBV12-3/TRBV12-4|.
CASRPTGTVEQYF
TGTGCCAGCAGACCTACCGGGACAGTCGAGCAGTACTTC
>TRBJ1-6|TRBD1|TRBV25-1|.
CASSGQGASSNSPLHF
TGTGCCAGCAGTGGACAGGGGGCATCTAGTAATTCACCCCTCCACTTT
>TRBJ2-6|.|TRBV5-1|.
CASSLRPGLSGANVLTF
TGCGCCAGCAGCTTGAGGCCAGGATTATCTGGGGCCAACGTCCTGACTTTC
>TRBJ2-7|.|TRBV11-3|once
CASSSSTENEQYF
TGTGCCAGCAGCTCGTCGACAGAGAACGAGCAGTACTTC
>TRBJ2-2|TRBD2|TRBV28|.
CAGRTSGNSGELFF
TGTGCCGGACGGACTAGCGGGAATTCCGGGGAGCTGTTTTTT
>TRBJ1-3|TRBD1|TRBV18|once
CASSEGQLRSGNTIYF
TGTGCCAGCTCAGAGGGACAGCTCCGGAGTGGAAACACCATATATTTT
>TRBJ1-4|.|TRBV18|once
CASSPPVGTGFEKLFF
TGTGCCAGCTCACCCCCAGTAGGAACAGGGTTTGAAAAACTGTTTTTT
>TRBJ1-6|.|TRBV5-8|.
CASSLGGVRGPPLHF
TGTGCCAGCAGCTTAGGGGGGGTACGGGGTCCACCCCTCCACTTT
>TRBJ2-7|.|TRBV28|.
CASSFPITGTISSYEQYF
TGTGCCAGCAGTTTCCCGATAACCGGGACAATAAGCTCCTACGAGCAGTACTTC
>TRBJ2-3|TRBD2|TRBV28|.
CASSLGGGATDTQYF
TGTGCCAGCAGTTTAGGCGGGGGGGCCACAGATACGCAGTATTTT
>TRBJ1-2|.|TRBV25-1|.
CASSLGEVDGYTF
TGTGCCAGCAGTTTGGGGGAGGTCGACGGCTACACCTTC
>TRBJ2-7|TRBD1|TRBV5-5|.
CASSGTGIEQYF
TGTGCCAGCAGCGGGACAGGGATCGAGCAGTACTTC
>TRBJ2-1|TRBD2|TRBV11-2|.
CASSQRSGGADEQFF
TGTGCCAGCAGCCAGAGGAGCGGGGGGGCCGATGAGCAGTTCTTC
>TRBJ2-5|TRBD2|TRBV3-1/TRBV3-2|once
CASSQRGAGGRETQYF
TGTGCCAGCAGCCAAAGAGGAGCGGGGGGCCGGGAGACCCAGTACTTC
>TRBJ2-7|TRBD1|TRBV7-9|.
CASSLGLDRGQEQYF
TGTGCCAGCAGCTTGGGCTTGGACAGGGGTCAGGAGCAGTACTTC
>TRBJ1-5|TRBD1|TRBV7-9|.
CASSAPPGTDGNQPQHF
TGTGCCAGCAGCGCACCACCCGGGACAGATGGCAATCAGCCCCAGCATTTT
>TRBJ2-1|TRBD2|TRBV7-2|.
CASSGVSGLLTYNEQFF
TGTGCCAGCTCGGGAGTTAGCGGGCTACTTACCTACAATGAGCAGTTCTTC
>TRBJ1-4|.|TRBV5-1|.
CASSGPGGNEKLFF
TGCGCCAGCAGCGGGCCGGGGGGCAACGAAAAACTGTTTTTT
>TRBJ2-2|.|TRBV6-5|.
CASSYSGHPNTGELFF
TGTGCCAGCAGTTACTCGGGACACCCGAACACCGGGGAGCTGTTTTTT
>TRBJ1-3|TRBD1|TRBV5-1|.
CASSLGTWTGSGNTIYF
TGCGCCAGCAGCTTGGGCACATGGACAGGCTCTGGAAACACCATATATTTT
>TRBJ1-1|TRBD1|TRBV19|.
CASSSRGTVNTEAFF
TGTGCCAGTAGTAGCCGAGGGACAGTGAACACTGAAGCTTTCTTT
>TRBJ1-5|.|TRBV28|few
CASSVLTIGAVYSNQPQHF
TGTGCCAGCAGTGTGCTTACTATCGGGGCAGTTTATAGCAATCAGCCCCAGCATTTT
>TRBJ2-7|.|TRBV3-1/TRBV3-2|.
CASSQNSPGAYEQYF
TGTGCCAGCAGCCAAAATTCCCCTGGGGCTTACGAGCAGTACTTC
>TRBJ2-7|.|TRBV6-1|once
CASSEESRSYEQYF
TGTGCCAGCAGTGAAGAGAGCAGGTCCTACGAGCAGTACTTC
>TRBJ1-2|.|TRBV28|.
CASSPSGGNGYTF
TGTGCCAGCAGTCCGTCGGGGGGAAATGGCTACACCTTC
>TRBJ1-2|TRBD1|TRBV9|.
CASSFGTGRTYGYTF
TGTGCCAGCAGCTTCGGGACAGGGAGAACCTATGGCTACACCTTC
>TRBJ2-3|TRBD2|TRBV20-1|.
CSASGLAGITDTQYF
TGCAGTGCCAGTGGGCTAGCGGGCATCACAGATACGCAGTATTTT
>TRBJ2-7|.|TRBV10-3|.
CAISEIASSYEQYF
TGTGCCATCAGTGAGATCGCGAGCTCCTACGAGCAGTACTTC